One sample yielded the 5 T cell receptor beta chains listed below, sequenced in a study of post-analysis software for immune sequencing data. General study results and limits: TRBV segments more frequent in patients than in controls numbered roughly five and included TRBV5-6, TRBV5-1 and TRBV20-1.

No cognate antigen is known for these TCRs. Built from TCR beta cDNA, the libraries had unique molecular identifiers in them. MiXCR, applied by TCRdb to the PCR reads, yields one record per CDR3 protein. The table shows 550,000 to 700,000 distinct CDR3 sequences, with about 40% occurring only once. The sequenced sample consisted of blood. These receptors were taken from a girl between 5 and 17 years old with multiple sclerosis.

This rearrangement joins TRBV5-1 to TRBJ2-5; TRBD1 matches 8 bases. CDR1 and CDR2 from the germline V gene are SGHRS and YFSETQ. This CDR3 is built from 13 residues. The ends lost 5 bases at V and 5 bases at J; junction bases unmatched: 5. The CDR3 DNA reads as TGCGCCAGCAGGGGACAGGAACGGGAGACCCAGTACTTC. Translating gives CASRGQERETQYF.

This clonotype was seen a handful of times. The V gene is TRBV7-6, the J gene TRBJ2-5; no definite D call. CDR3 length: 12 residues. Germline V gives CDR1 SGHVS, CDR2 FNYEAQ. V gave up 8 bases and J gave up 1 base, with 8 bases separating them. CDR3 sequence (DNA): TGTGCCAGCTTTGGGTTCCAAGAGACCCAGTACTTC. Translated: CASFGFQETQYF.

The sample holds a few counts of this clonotype. The rearrangement uses TRBV20-1 and TRBJ1-1; TRBD1 is a possible D gene (5 bases). Germline lookup yields CDR1 DFQATT and CDR2 SNEGSKA (reference sequence). Trimming cost V 0 bases and J 0 bases, with 11 bases left between them. The length of the CDR3 is 15 residues. Here the CDR3 DNA reads TGCAGTGCTAGAGATCGGGGGTCTATGAACACTGAAGCTTTCTTT. This translates into CSARDRGSMNTEAFF.

The CDR3 DNA reads TGTGCCAGCAGCCAGGGGACTAGCGGAACCTACGGGCAGTACTTC. This gives the protein CASSQGTSGTYGQYF. This rearrangement joins TRBV3-1 to TRBJ2-4, with 11 positions matching TRBD2. The germline V gene encodes CDR1 LGHDT and CDR2 YNNKEL (reference sequence). CDR3 length: 15 residues. The V and J ends lost 3 bases and 13 bases, in that order; junction bases with no gene match: 11.

A few counts support this clonotype. The chain is built from TRBV10-3 and TRBJ1-2, with 8 nucleotides matching TRBD1. J was trimmed by 3 bases and V by 5 bases; bases with no gene match: 5. The CDR3 is 14 amino acids. Germline CDR1 and CDR2: ENHRY and SYGVKD. The CDR3: CAISQGQGDYGYTF. The CDR3, as DNA: TGTGCCATCAGTCAAGGACAGGGCGACTATGGCTACACCTTC.